This record covers a single T cell receptor (beta chain). This CDR3 contains 14 residues. CDR1 and CDR2 from the germline V gene are KGHSH and LQKENI. The J segment lost 3 bases and the V segment lost 7 bases, leaving 7 bases of the junction unmatched. The data belong to a study of blood T cell repertoires in COVID-19. The protocol was immunoSEQ multiplex PCR, while the TCRdb copy is restricted to in-frame clones and leaves out a portion. The data hold 60,000 to 95,000 clones, with 74% observed a single time. Source material: peripheral blood. The TCR was taken from a human donor with acute or convalescent COVID-19. The donor label of this sample is uncertain. The genes are TRBV18 and TRBJ2-3, with 7 bases lining up with TRBD1. The DNA of the CDR3 is TGTGCCAGCTTGAGGGAACAGGGGACAGATACGCAGTATTTT. This translates into CASLREQGTDTQYF.